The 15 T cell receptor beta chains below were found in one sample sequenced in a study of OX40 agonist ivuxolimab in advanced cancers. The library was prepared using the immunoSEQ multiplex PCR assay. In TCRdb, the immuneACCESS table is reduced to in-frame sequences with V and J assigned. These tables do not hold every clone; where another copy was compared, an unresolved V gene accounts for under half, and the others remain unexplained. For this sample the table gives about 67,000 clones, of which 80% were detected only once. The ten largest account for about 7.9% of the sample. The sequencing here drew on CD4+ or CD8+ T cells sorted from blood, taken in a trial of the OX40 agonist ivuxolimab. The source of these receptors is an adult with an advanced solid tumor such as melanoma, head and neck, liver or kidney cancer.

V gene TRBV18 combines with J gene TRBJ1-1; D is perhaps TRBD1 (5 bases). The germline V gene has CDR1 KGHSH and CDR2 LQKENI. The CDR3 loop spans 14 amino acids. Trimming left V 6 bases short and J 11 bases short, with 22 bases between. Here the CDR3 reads CASSSGMNTEGAFF. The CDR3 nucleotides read TGTGCCAGCTCGTCCGGTATGAACACTGAGGGGGCTTTCTTT.

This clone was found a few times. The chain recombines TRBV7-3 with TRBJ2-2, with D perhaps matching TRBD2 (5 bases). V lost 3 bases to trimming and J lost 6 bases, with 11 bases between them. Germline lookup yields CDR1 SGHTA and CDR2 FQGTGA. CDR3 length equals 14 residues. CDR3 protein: CASSFTRGAGELFF. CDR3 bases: TGTGCCAGCAGCTTTACCCGGGGTGCCGGGGAGCTGTTTTTT.

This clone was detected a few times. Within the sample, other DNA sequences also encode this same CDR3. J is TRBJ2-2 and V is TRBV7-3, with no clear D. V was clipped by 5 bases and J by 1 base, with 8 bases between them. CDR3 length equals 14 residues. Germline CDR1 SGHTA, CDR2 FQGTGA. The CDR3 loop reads CASSPSRNTGELFF. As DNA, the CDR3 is TGTGCCAGCAGCCCGTCTAGGAACACCGGGGAGCTGTTTTTT.

CDR3 residues: CASSLAGGELLYEQYF. The CDR3 DNA reads TGTGCCAGCAGTTTAGCGGGAGGGGAACTACTATACGAGCAGTACTTC. This chain joins TRBV28 and TRBJ2-7; TRBD2 matches at 9 bases. CDR1 and CDR2 (germline): MDHEN, SYDVKM. V dropped 2 bases and J dropped 4; count of bases not matched to a gene: 9. This CDR3 contains 16 residues. Supplemented by reference TRBV28 and TRBJ2-7, the full variable domain reads DVKVTQSSRYLVKRTGEKVFLECVQDMDHENMFWYRQDPGLGLRLIYFSYDVKMKEKGDIPEGYSVSREKKERFSLILESASTNQTSMYLCASSLAGGELLYEQYFGPGTRLTVT.

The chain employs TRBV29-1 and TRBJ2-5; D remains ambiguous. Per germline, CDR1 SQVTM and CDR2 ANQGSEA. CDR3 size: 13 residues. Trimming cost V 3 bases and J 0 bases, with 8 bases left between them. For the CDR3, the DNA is TGCAGCGTTGATCTTGGGGACCAAGAGACCCAGTACTTC. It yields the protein CSVDLGDQETQYF.

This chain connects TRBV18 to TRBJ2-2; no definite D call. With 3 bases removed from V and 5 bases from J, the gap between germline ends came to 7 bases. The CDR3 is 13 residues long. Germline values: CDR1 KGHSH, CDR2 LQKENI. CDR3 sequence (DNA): TGTGCCAGCTCACCTCAGAGGACCGGGGAGCTGTTTTTT. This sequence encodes CASSPQRTGELFF. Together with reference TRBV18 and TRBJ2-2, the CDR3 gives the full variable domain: NAGVMQNPRHLVRRRGQEARLRCSPMKGHSHVYWYRQLPEEGLKFMVYLQKENIIDESGMPKERFSAEFPKEGPSILRIQQVVRGDSAAYFCASSPQRTGELFFGEGSRLTVL.

This CDR3 is CAWRARSFNEKLFF. The CDR3 nucleotides are TGTGCCTGGAGAGCCAGGTCTTTTAATGAAAAACTGTTTTTT. The chain joins TRBV30 to TRBJ1-4; D unclear. V gave up 3 bases and J gave up 4 bases, with 12 bases separating them. The CDR3 has 14 residues. Germline loops: CDR1 GTSNPN, CDR2 SVGIG (reference sequence).

Written as DNA, the CDR3 is TGTGCCAGCAGTTTGGTTAAGGGCCCTAATTCACCCCTCCACTTT. It specifies CASSLVKGPNSPLHF. The chain joins TRBV6-5 to TRBJ1-6; D unclear. Germline loops: CDR1 MNHEY, CDR2 SVGAGI. Trimming took off 4 bases at V and 6 bases at J, with 13 bases between the two ends. The CDR3 totals 15 residues.

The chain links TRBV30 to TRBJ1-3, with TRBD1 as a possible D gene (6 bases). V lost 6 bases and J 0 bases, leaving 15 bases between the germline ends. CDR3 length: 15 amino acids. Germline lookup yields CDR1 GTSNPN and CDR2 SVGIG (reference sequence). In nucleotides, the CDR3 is TGTGCCTGTACATATAAAGGGGGCTCTGGAAACACCATATATTTT. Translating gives CACTYKGGSGNTIYF.

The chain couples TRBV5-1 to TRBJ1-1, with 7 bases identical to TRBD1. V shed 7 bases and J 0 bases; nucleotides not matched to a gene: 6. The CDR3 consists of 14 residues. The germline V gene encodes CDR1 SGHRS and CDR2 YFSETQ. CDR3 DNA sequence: TGCGCCAGCCGGGAACAGGGGATGAACACTGAAGCTTTCTTT. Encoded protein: CASREQGMNTEAFF.

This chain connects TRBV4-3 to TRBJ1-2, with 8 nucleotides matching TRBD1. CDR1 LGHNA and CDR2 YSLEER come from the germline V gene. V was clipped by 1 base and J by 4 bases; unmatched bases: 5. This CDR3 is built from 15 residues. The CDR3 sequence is CASSQGDRGGYGYTF. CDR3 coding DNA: TGCGCCAGCAGCCAAGGCGACAGGGGCGGCTATGGCTACACCTTC.

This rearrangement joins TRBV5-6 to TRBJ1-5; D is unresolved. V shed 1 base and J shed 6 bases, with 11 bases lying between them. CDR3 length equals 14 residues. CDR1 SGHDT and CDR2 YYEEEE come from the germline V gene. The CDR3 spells CASSLNSLVQPQHF. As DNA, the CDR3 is TGTGCCAGCAGCTTGAACAGTCTGGTTCAGCCCCAGCATTTT.

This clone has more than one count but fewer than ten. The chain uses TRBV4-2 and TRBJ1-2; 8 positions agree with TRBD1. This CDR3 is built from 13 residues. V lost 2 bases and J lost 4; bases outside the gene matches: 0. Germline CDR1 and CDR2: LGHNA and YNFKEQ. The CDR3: CASSQTGGYGYTF. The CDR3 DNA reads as TGTGCCAGCAGCCAAACAGGGGGCTATGGCTACACCTTC.

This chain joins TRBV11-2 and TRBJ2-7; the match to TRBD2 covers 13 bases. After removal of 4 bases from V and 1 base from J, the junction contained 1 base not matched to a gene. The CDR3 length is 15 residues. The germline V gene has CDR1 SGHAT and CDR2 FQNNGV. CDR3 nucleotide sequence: TGTGCCAGCAGCTCGGGACTAGCGGGGTCCTACGAGCAGTACTTC. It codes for CASSSGLAGSYEQYF.

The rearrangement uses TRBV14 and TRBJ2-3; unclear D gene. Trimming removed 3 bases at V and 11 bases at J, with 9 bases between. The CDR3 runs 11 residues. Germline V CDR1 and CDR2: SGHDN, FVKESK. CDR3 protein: CASSQFGEQYF. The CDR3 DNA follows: TGTGCCAGCAGCCAGTTTGGGGAGCAGTATTTT.